In its sample, the clone carrying this T cell receptor (beta chain) was seen many times. Active moderate-to-severe ophthalmopathy, Clinical Activity Score at least 3, NOSPECS at least 4, under 3 months' duration. Uncontrolled infections, other autoimmune diseases, pregnancy or lactation led to exclusion of patients. Clinicians diagnosed patients from clinical symptoms, serum thyroxine and TRAb, thyroid ultrasound and orbital computed tomography. This sample was included in a study of T cells in Graves' hyperthyroidism and ophthalmopathy. Background on the study: Initial diagnosis, before any treatment, was when peripheral blood was collected.

V lost 3 bases, J lost 2 bases, and 16 bases lay in between. In germline, CDR1 is SGHAT, CDR2 FQNNGV. This CDR3 region has 16 residues. Researchers amplified the TCR beta CDR3 regions from RNA transcripts. A first-round RT-PCR of the TCR CDR3 used the HTBI primer set. In TCRdb, the multiplex PCR reads were re-called with MiXCR into one record per CDR3 protein. The repertoire holds about 530,000 distinct CDR3 sequences, with approximately 17% as singletons. Sequenced sample: blood. This TCR was sampled from a woman aged 18-29 years with Graves' ophthalmopathy. J is TRBJ2-5 and V is TRBV11-2, with D maybe TRBD1 (6 bases). CDR3 amino acids: CASSLGQSPAQETQYF. The CDR3 DNA reads TGTGCCAGCAGCTTGGGACAATCTCCCGCGCAAGAGACCCAGTACTTC.